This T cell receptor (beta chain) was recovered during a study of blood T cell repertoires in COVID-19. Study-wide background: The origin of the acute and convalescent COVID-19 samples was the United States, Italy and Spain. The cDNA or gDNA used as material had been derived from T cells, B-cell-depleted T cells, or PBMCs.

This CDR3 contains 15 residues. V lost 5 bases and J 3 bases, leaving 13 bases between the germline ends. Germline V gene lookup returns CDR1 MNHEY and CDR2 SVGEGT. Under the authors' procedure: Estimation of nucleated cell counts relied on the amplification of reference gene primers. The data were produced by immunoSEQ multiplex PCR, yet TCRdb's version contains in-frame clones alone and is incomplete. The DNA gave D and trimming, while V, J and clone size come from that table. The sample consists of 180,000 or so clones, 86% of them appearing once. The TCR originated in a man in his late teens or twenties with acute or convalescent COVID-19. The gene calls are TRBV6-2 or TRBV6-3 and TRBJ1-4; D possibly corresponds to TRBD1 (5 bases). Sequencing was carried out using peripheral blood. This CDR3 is CASSHGGGSNEKLFF. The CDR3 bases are TGTGCCAGCAGTCACGGCGGGGGATCTAATGAAAAACTGTTTTTT.